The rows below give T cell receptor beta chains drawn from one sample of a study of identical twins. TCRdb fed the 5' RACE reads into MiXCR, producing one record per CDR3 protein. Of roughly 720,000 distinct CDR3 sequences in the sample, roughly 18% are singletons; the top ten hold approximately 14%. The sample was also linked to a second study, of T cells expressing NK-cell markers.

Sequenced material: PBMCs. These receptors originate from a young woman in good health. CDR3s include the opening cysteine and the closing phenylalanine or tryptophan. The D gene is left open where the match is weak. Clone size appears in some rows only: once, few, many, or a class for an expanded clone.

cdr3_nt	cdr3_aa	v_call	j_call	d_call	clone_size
TGCGCCAGCAGCTACTTACTAATGGGCACTGAAGCTTTCTTT	CASSYLLMGTEAFF	TRBV5-1	TRBJ1-1	.	few
TGTGCCAGCAGCGTCGAGGGGTCGGGCTGGGGCTACACCTTC	CASSVEGSGWGYTF	TRBV9	TRBJ1-2	.	.
TGCAGTGCTACCCAGGGTTCGATGAACACTGAAGCTTTCTTT	CSATQGSMNTEAFF	TRBV20-1	TRBJ1-1	.	few
TGCAGTGCTAGAAAAGCCTCCATTTCCTCCTACAATGAGCAGTTCTTC	CSARKASISSYNEQFF	TRBV20-1	TRBJ2-1	.	few
TGTGCCAGCAGCTTGGGCCCTAGTGCCGGGACAGGGGCGTCACCCCTCCACTTT	CASSLGPSAGTGASPLHF	TRBV5-6	TRBJ1-6	TRBD1	few
TGTGCCAGCAGTTTAAGGGACAACTCTGGCTACACCTTC	CASSLRDNSGYTF	TRBV27	TRBJ1-2	.	.
TGTGCCAGCAGTAACAGGGCGGTCACTGAAGCTTTCTTT	CASSNRAVTEAFF	TRBV12-3/TRBV12-4	TRBJ1-1	.	few
TGCGCCAGCAGCCCGGGAGGGCCGAACGGGGAGCTGTTTTTT	CASSPGGPNGELFF	TRBV5-1	TRBJ2-2	TRBD2	.
TGTGCCAGCAGCTTGGCCCCGGGAGTAGCCAAAAACATTCAGTACTTC	CASSLAPGVAKNIQYF	TRBV5-6	TRBJ2-4	.	few
TGTGCCAGCAGTACAGGGTTTTTGGGCAATCAGCCCCAGCATTTT	CASSTGFLGNQPQHF	TRBV7-9	TRBJ1-5	.	many
TGTGCCAGCAGCCCCCCAGGGGGACGAGGTGAAGCTTTCTTT	CASSPPGGRGEAFF	TRBV7-2	TRBJ1-1	TRBD1	many
TGCGCCAGCAGCTCTGCCCTGGACAGGGGCACAGATACGCAGTATTTT	CASSSALDRGTDTQYF	TRBV5-1	TRBJ2-3	TRBD1	.
TGCAGCGTTGCCCGGTCGAACACCGGGGAGCTGTTTTTT	CSVARSNTGELFF	TRBV29-1	TRBJ2-2	.	.
TGCAGTGCTAGCGGGCGCGGGAGCAATCAGCCCCAGCATTTT	CSASGRGSNQPQHF	TRBV20-1	TRBJ1-5	.	.
TGTGCCAGCAGCTTCTCCGGACCACTCGGAACCTATAATTCACCCCTCCACTTT	CASSFSGPLGTYNSPLHF	TRBV13	TRBJ1-6	.	.
TGCGCCAGCAGCTTGGGTAGTAATACAGTTAAGGGGCGCTTC	CASSLGSNTVKGRF	TRBV5-1	TRBJ2-1	.	.
TGTGCCAGCAGCCAAGTCTGGGGCGATGAGCAGTTCTTC	CASSQVWGDEQFF	TRBV14	TRBJ2-1	.	few
TGCGCCAGCAGCTCAGGGCCGGCTAGAGTCGTGGATGAGCAGTTCTTC	CASSSGPARVVDEQFF	TRBV5-1	TRBJ2-1	.	.
TGTGCCAGCAGCTCCAGTAGTAGCGGGAGATACCAGTTCTTC	CASSSSSSGRYQFF	TRBV7-2	TRBJ2-1	TRBD2	few
TGTGCCAGCAGTTTTATACAGCTTTCACCCCTCCACTTT	CASSFIQLSPLHF	TRBV27	TRBJ1-6	.	.
TGTGCCAGCAGCTCATATCCTTCCTACGAGCAGTACTTC	CASSSYPSYEQYF	TRBV9	TRBJ2-7	.	few
TGCAGTGCCTTTGGACCCGGTAGGTTAACCTACGAGCAGTACTTC	CSAFGPGRLTYEQYF	TRBV20-1	TRBJ2-7	.	few
TGCAGCGTTGGGGACCCTACCGGGACCGCATTCTATGGCTACACCTTC	CSVGDPTGTAFYGYTF	TRBV29-1	TRBJ1-2	.	many
TGTGCCAGCAGCCAAGACTACGGGCGAGGCTACACCTTC	CASSQDYGRGYTF	TRBV3-1	TRBJ1-2	.	.